This T cell receptor (beta chain) was retrieved from a study of T cell repertoires in MIS-A myocarditis. Germline V gene lookup returns CDR1 SGHAT and CDR2 FQNNGV. J was trimmed by 7 bases and V by 3 bases; bases with no gene match: 3. The CDR3 covers 14 residues. This clone has just one count. Clones were sequenced by immunoSEQ multiplex PCR, and TCRdb holds only the in-frame ones, with some missing. The sample has roughly 14,000 clones, around 70% seen once. This TCR derives from a man aged 18 to 29 with fulminant myocarditis from multisystem inflammatory syndrome in adults (MIS-A) after COVID-19. Input material: left ventricle heart tissue obtained at autopsy. The chain has TRBV11-2 and TRBJ1-2; TRBD1 agrees at 12 bases. CDR3 sequence (DNA): TGTGCCAGCAGCTTGGGACAGGGGGCGGGTGGCTACACCTTC. Its protein is CASSLGQGAGGYTF.